These 5 T cell receptor beta chains were all obtained from the same sample, sequenced in a study of cytomegalovirus exposure and HLA in healthy donors. The PCR employed 60 Vbeta primers together with 13 Jbeta primers. Only in-frame clones appear in the TCRdb table, and some are missing; sequencing was by immunoSEQ multiplex PCR. The repertoire includes roughly 160,000 clones, about two thirds of them detected once, and 2.8% sits in the top ten. Sample: PBMCs. Receptors were obtained from a woman in her thirties in good health and CMV-seronegative.

This clone has more than one count but fewer than ten. The V and J genes are TRBV7-2 and TRBJ2-3; 7 nucleotides align to TRBD1. V was pared by 5 bases and J by 2 bases, with 7 bases of the junction left unmatched. This CDR3 spans 15 amino acids. Germline V CDR1 and CDR2: SGHTA, FQGNSA. This CDR3 reads CASSPWDRTTDTQYF. The CDR3 region has the DNA TGTGCCAGCAGCCCCTGGGACAGAACCACAGATACGCAGTATTTT.

This clone was counted a few times. The chain carries TRBV10-3 and TRBJ1-2; D is perhaps TRBD1 (6 bases). CDR1 is ENHRY, CDR2 SYGVKD, per germline. The CDR3 totals 13 residues. V gave up 6 bases and J gave up 6 bases, with 14 bases separating them. The CDR3 reads CAIRVTGDDGYTF. In DNA form, the CDR3 reads TGTGCCATCAGGGTGACAGGCGACGATGGCTACACCTTC.

J is TRBJ2-7 and V is TRBV4-2; D is perhaps TRBD1 (6 bases). V was pared by 2 bases and J by 2 bases, with 19 bases between. Germline lookup yields CDR1 LGHNA and CDR2 YNFKEQ. The CDR3 spans 17 residues. CDR3 loop: CASSQTPRGEGTYEQYF. CDR3 DNA sequence: TGTGCCAGCAGCCAAACTCCCAGGGGCGAAGGAACCTACGAGCAGTACTTC.

The chain couples TRBV4-2 to TRBJ2-5; possibly TRBD1 for D (5 bases). V was clipped by 4 bases and J by 4 bases, with 16 bases between them. The CDR3 consists of 15 residues. CDR1 LGHNA and CDR2 YNFKEQ come from the germline V gene. CDR3 protein: CASSRDWQGGETQYF. The CDR3 bases are TGTGCCAGCAGCCGCGATTGGCAGGGTGGAGAGACCCAGTACTTC.

This clone was seen a few times. The chain links TRBV10-3 to TRBJ1-2, with D maybe TRBD1 (5 bases). Germline-derived CDR1 and CDR2 are ENHRY and SYGVKD. The CDR3 runs to 14 residues. The germline V and J ends were trimmed by 2 bases and 2 bases, with 9 bases remaining between them. CDR3 region: CAISEGASNYGYTF. CDR3 bases: TGTGCCATCAGTGAGGGGGCTTCGAACTATGGCTACACCTTC.